Included here is one T cell receptor (beta chain) sequence, with context. Its antigen remains unidentified. The data were taken from a study of T cell responses to AZD1222 COVID-19 vaccine. Broader study findings: Spike regions recognized by vaccine-associated CD4 TCRs spanned the protein, led by 160-218 and 743-854. Unmutated variant regions reportedly attract nearly half of all spike-specific TCRs. Repertoires were sampled only after the peak T cell response.

Here immunoSEQ multiplex PCR was the method, and the copy in TCRdb shows in-frame clones only, minus some. The sample lists over 100,000 clones; just over 90% were seen once. The V and J ends lost 3 bases and 1 base respectively, with 8 bases between them. Germline V gene lookup returns CDR1 SGDLS and CDR2 YYNGEE. The CDR3 runs to 14 residues. The chain joins TRBV9 to TRBJ1-3, with a weak D call TRBD1 (5 bases). This sequence originates from an adult who received the AZD1222 COVID-19 vaccine. Here the sequenced sample was peripheral blood, taken 28 days after the second AZD1222 dose. CDR3 nucleotides: TGTGCCAGCAGCGGAGGGGTATCTGGAAACACCATATATTTT. Amino acid sequence: CASSGGVSGNTIYF.